This passage covers 23 T cell receptor beta chains from one sample sequenced in a study of shared clonotypes between healthy human individuals. Assay used: immunoSEQ multiplex PCR; TCRdb lists only in-frame clones, some missing. The table has some 580,000 clones, approximately 97% seen once. The sequencing input was naive CD4+ T cells sorted from blood. Subset given: CD45RA+ positively selected. The receptors stem from a woman aged 30 to 39 in good health.

This clone was seen more than once but under ten times. This chain links TRBV10-3 with TRBJ1-2; possibly TRBD1 for D (5 bases). The CDR3 totals 14 residues. CDR1 ENHRY and CDR2 SYGVKD come from the germline V gene. The V and J ends lost 6 bases and 4 bases respectively, with 15 bases between them. The CDR3 region is CAIRGTGTTYGYTF. In DNA, the CDR3 is TGTGCCATCAGGGGGACGGGAACAACCTATGGCTACACCTTC.

The chain carries TRBV19 and TRBJ1-5, with 10 bases aligning to TRBD1. This CDR3 comprises 15 residues. J was trimmed by 4 bases and V by 5 bases; bases with no gene match: 5. Germline V gene sequence: CDR1 LNHDA, CDR2 SQIVND (reference sequence). DNA for the CDR3: TGTGCCAGTAGTTGGGGACAGGGGAAGAATCAGCCCCAGCATTTT. The encoded protein is CASSWGQGKNQPQHF.

The rearrangement joins TRBV11-2 to TRBJ2-5; TRBD2 matches 15 bases. Losses at the gene ends were 2 bases for V and 4 bases for J; bases not matched to a gene: 5. This CDR3 region has 17 residues. Germline values: CDR1 SGHAT, CDR2 FQNNGV. The CDR3 loop is CASSLRGGLAGGETQYF. CDR3 nucleotides: TGTGCCAGCAGCTTAAGAGGGGGACTAGCGGGAGGAGAGACCCAGTACTTC.

J is TRBJ2-5 and V is TRBV4-2, with 10 bases identical to TRBD1. The end of the DNA aligns better with TRBJ2-7, so the J call may be wrong. Looked up from germline, CDR1 is LGHNA and CDR2 is YNFKEQ. This CDR3 contains 16 residues. CDR3 amino acids: CASSQPLGTGDGEQYF. CDR3 nucleotides: TGTGCCAGCAGCCAACCGCTTGGGACAGGGGATGGCGAGCAGTACTTC.

Only a few counts were recorded for this clone. This rearrangement joins TRBV5-1 to TRBJ2-3; weak D call: TRBD2 (5 bases). CDR3 length: 14 amino acids. V lost 2 bases to trimming and J lost 6 bases, with 13 bases between them. Germline values: CDR1 SGHRS, CDR2 YFSETQ. The CDR3 coding sequence is TGCGCCAGCAGCTTTCGGGAAGTGGGTGATACGCAGTATTTT. This encodes CASSFREVGDTQYF. Together with reference TRBV5-1 and TRBJ2-3, the CDR3 gives the full variable domain: KAGVTQTPRYLIKTRGQQVTLSCSPISGHRSVSWYQQTPGQGLQFLFEYFSETQRNKGNFPGRFSGRQFSNSRSEMNVSTLELGDSALYLCASSFREVGDTQYFGPGTRLTVL.

The J gene is TRBJ2-2, the V gene TRBV6-5; D possibly matches TRBD1 or TRBD2 (5 bases each). CDR3 length equals 15 residues. V was pared by 5 bases and J by 9 bases, with 19 bases between. Looked up from germline, CDR1 is MNHEY and CDR2 is SVGAGI. As DNA, the CDR3 is TGTGCCAGCAGTCCCGGACACCCGAGGGACCGGGAGCTGTTTTTT. It encodes CASSPGHPRDRELFF.

The chain uses TRBV18 and TRBJ1-2, with 7 bases that match TRBD1. The length of the CDR3 is 13 residues. With 6 bases clipped from V and 6 bases from J, the junction kept 7 bases outside the gene matches. Germline-derived CDR1 and CDR2 are KGHSH and LQKENI. CDR3 sequence: CASSPDRVHGYTF. The CDR3 DNA sequence: TGTGCCAGCTCGCCTGACAGGGTCCATGGCTACACCTTC.

The chain joins TRBV5-1 to TRBJ1-5, with D unresolved. The CDR3 runs 16 residues. V lost 0 bases to trimming and J lost 3 bases, with 13 bases between them. CDR1 and CDR2 from the germline V gene are SGHRS and YFSETQ. In DNA form, the CDR3 reads TGCGCCAGCAGCTTGGCCGAGGCAGAAACCAATCAGCCCCAGCATTTT. Amino acid sequence: CASSLAEAETNQPQHF.

This rearrangement joins TRBV10-2 to TRBJ2-7; 8 positions match TRBD2. The CDR3 totals 14 residues. CDR1 and CDR2 (germline): WSHSY, SAAADI. The V gene end was trimmed by 6 bases and the J gene end by 5 bases; junction bases not matched to a gene: 9. DNA of the CDR3: TGCGCCAGCAGACCGGGACTAGTCATTCACGAGCAGTACTTC. It yields the protein CASRPGLVIHEQYF.

The rearrangement links TRBV28 to TRBJ2-1; 7 bases are shared with TRBD1. The V segment lost 7 bases and the J segment 4 bases; nucleotides outside the gene matches: 16. CDR3 size: 17 residues. Germline CDR1 is MDHEN and CDR2 is SYDVKM. The CDR3 protein is CASTPPRGRTNYNEQFF. As DNA, the CDR3 is TGTGCCAGCACCCCACCAAGGGGGCGGACCAATTACAATGAGCAGTTCTTC.

The genes are TRBV28 and TRBJ2-5; D is perhaps TRBD1 or TRBD2 (5 bases each). This CDR3 comprises 13 residues. The germline V gene encodes CDR1 MDHEN and CDR2 SYDVKM. Deletions cut 8 bases from V and 0 bases from J, with 10 bases between. This CDR3 reads CASLMGDQETQYF. CDR3 nucleotides: TGTGCCAGCTTGATGGGGGACCAAGAGACCCAGTACTTC.

The CDR3 loop reads CASSFFGSSYEQYF. The CDR3 region has the DNA TGTGCCAGCAGCTTTTTCGGTAGCTCCTACGAGCAGTACTTC. V gene TRBV11-2 combines with J gene TRBJ2-7; unclear D gene. Germline V gene data show CDR1 as SGHAT and CDR2 as FQNNGV. V shed 3 bases and J shed 0 bases, with 9 bases lying between them. The CDR3 consists of 14 residues.

This chain connects TRBV12-5 to TRBJ2-1, with a possible D match to TRBD1 (6 bases). Germline loops: CDR1 LGHNT, CDR2 FRNRAP. Trimming took off 1 base at V and 0 bases at J, with 10 bases between the two ends. This CDR3 comprises 16 residues. CDR3 sequence (DNA): TGTGCTAGTGGTTTGGGTACAGGGACCTCCTACAATGAGCAGTTCTTC. This encodes CASGLGTGTSYNEQFF. Full variable domain (outside the CDR3, taken from reference TRBV12-5 and TRBJ2-1): DARVTQTPRHKVTEMGQEVTMRCQPILGHNTVFWYRQTMMQGLELLAYFRNRAPLDDSGMPKDRFSAEMPDATLATLKIQPSEPRDSAVYFCASGLGTGTSYNEQFFGPGTRLTVL.

This clone was seen only once. Other DNA sequences in this sample translate to the same CDR3. The chain combines TRBV27 with TRBJ1-1; unclear D gene. The CDR3 is 13 amino acids. Per the germline V gene, CDR1 is MNHEY and CDR2 is SMNVEV (reference sequence). V dropped 1 base and J dropped 1 base, with 4 bases sitting between them. The CDR3 reads CASSLLRNTEAFF. The CDR3 nucleotides read TGTGCCAGCAGTTTATTGAGGAACACTGAAGCTTTCTTT.

The V and J genes are TRBV7-9 and TRBJ1-1; no clear D. Germline-derived CDR1 and CDR2 are SEHNR and FQNEAQ (reference sequence). The CDR3 runs 14 residues. The V and J ends lost 1 base and 3 bases respectively, with 9 bases between them. The CDR3 nucleotides read TGTGCCAGCAGCTTAGGAGTGGTAGACACTGAAGCTTTCTTT. Translated, it gives CASSLGVVDTEAFF. Full variable domain (rest looked up from reference TRBV7-9 and TRBJ1-1): DTGVSQNPRHKITKRGQNVTFRCDPISEHNRLYWYRQTLGQGPEFLTYFQNEAQLEKSRLLSDRFSAERPKGSFSTLEIQRTEQGDSAMYLCASSLGVVDTEAFFGQGTRLTVV.

About this clone itself: The same CDR3 arises from other DNA sequences in this sample as well. The rearrangement uses TRBV5-4 and TRBJ2-1; tentative D call: TRBD2 (5 bases). The CDR3 has 15 residues. V lost 0 bases and J lost 0, with 7 bases in between. Germline CDR1 and CDR2: SGHNT and YYREEE (reference sequence). DNA for the CDR3: TGTGCCAGCAGCTTGGGAGGAGGCTCCTACAATGAGCAGTTCTTC. It is translated as CASSLGGGSYNEQFF. The variable domain in full, with the rest retrieved from reference TRBV5-4 and TRBJ2-1, is ETGVTQSPTHLIKTRGQQVTLRCSSQSGHNTVSWYQQALGQGPQFIFQYYREEENGRGNFPPRFSGLQFPNYSSELNVNALELDDSALYLCASSLGGGSYNEQFFGPGTRLTVL.

V usage is TRBV6-1 and J usage is TRBJ2-1, with 12 bases lining up with TRBD1. The CDR3 totals 16 residues. Germline CDR1 reads MNHNS; CDR2 reads SASEGT. Trimming at V came to 3 bases and at J to 7 bases, leaving 7 bases not matched to a gene. DNA of the CDR3: TGTGCCAGCAGTGACCCGGGACAGGGGGCTCGGAATGAGCAGTTCTTC. Its protein is CASSDPGQGARNEQFF.

J is TRBJ2-5 and V is TRBV18, with 10 positions matching TRBD1. The CDR3 is made up of 15 amino acids. J gave up 4 bases and V 4 bases, and 6 bases lay outside the gene matches. CDR1 KGHSH and CDR2 LQKENI come from the germline V gene. The chain's CDR3 is CASSLPRDRGETQYF. CDR3 DNA sequence: TGTGCCAGCTCACTGCCCCGGGACAGGGGAGAGACCCAGTACTTC.

The J gene is TRBJ2-7, the V gene TRBV11-1; no definite D call. The germline gives CDR1 SGHAT, CDR2 FQDESV (reference sequence). The CDR3 spans 14 residues. The V and J ends lost 2 bases and 7 bases respectively, with 15 bases between them. CDR3 residues: CASSLFLVDDEQYF. In DNA form, the CDR3 reads TGTGCCAGCAGCTTATTTTTAGTAGACGATGAGCAGTACTTC.

The V gene is TRBV5-1, the J gene TRBJ2-2; D might be TRBD1 (5 bases). The V end was cut by 5 bases, the J end by 16 bases, with 21 bases between. There are 13 residues in the CDR3. In germline, CDR1 is SGHRS, CDR2 YFSETQ. DNA of the CDR3: TGCGCCAGCAGAGGGGCAGACTGGCAAAGTCCGTTTTTT. Protein: CASRGADWQSPFF.

The rearrangement uses TRBV5-1 and TRBJ2-7, with 9 bases lining up with TRBD2. The CDR3 is made up of 15 amino acids. The V gene's germline CDR1 is SGHRS and CDR2 YFSETQ. V dropped 2 bases and J dropped 4; count of bases not matched to a gene: 7. In DNA, the CDR3 is TGCGCCAGCAGCTTTATAGCGGGAGCGGCGTACGAGCAGTACTTC. As protein: CASSFIAGAAYEQYF.

This chain uses TRBV5-4 with TRBJ2-2; 8 positions match TRBD1. J lost 5 bases, V lost 4 bases, and 13 bases had no gene match. This CDR3 has 17 amino acids. Germline V gene sequence: CDR1 SGHNT, CDR2 YYREEE (reference sequence). In DNA, the CDR3 is TGTGCCAGCAGCCCGGGACAGGCGGGGCGCGGAACCGGGGAGCTGTTTTTT. Its translation is CASSPGQAGRGTGELFF. Full variable domain (outside the CDR3, taken from reference TRBV5-4 and TRBJ2-2): ETGVTQSPTHLIKTRGQQVTLRCSSQSGHNTVSWYQQALGQGPQFIFQYYREEENGRGNFPPRFSGLQFPNYSSELNVNALELDDSALYLCASSPGQAGRGTGELFFGEGSRLTVL.

The chain couples TRBV25-1 to TRBJ2-7, with D possibly matching TRBD1 (6 bases). V was cut by 7 bases and J by 0 bases, with 19 bases left in between. This CDR3 comprises 16 residues. Per the germline V gene, CDR1 is MGHDK and CDR2 is SYGVNS. CDR3 in amino acids: CASTDSARGNSYEQYF. The DNA of the CDR3 is TGTGCCAGCACGGATAGCGCCAGGGGAAACTCCTACGAGCAGTACTTC.